This entry lists 3 T cell receptor beta chains sequenced from one sample in a study of CD8 T cells in Susac syndrome. RNA was extracted with the RNeasy kit, and a quantity of about 0.5 to 1 ug was reverse transcribed using random hexamers. Each CDR3 protein gets one entry after TCRdb re-called the immunoSEQ multiplex PCR reads with MiXCR. In the table there are about 89,000 distinct CDR3 sequences, 80% to 95% of which are singletons. Sequenced input: CD8+ T cells from PBMCs. Source of these receptors: a human donor in good health.

CDR3 loop: CASSQSGTNEQYF. For the CDR3, the DNA is TGTGCCAGCAGCCAATCGGGAACAAACGAGCAGTACTTC. V and J are TRBV16 and TRBJ2-7, with no clear D. Germline V gene data show CDR1 as KGHSY and CDR2 as FQNENV. This CDR3 is built from 13 residues. Trimming took 0 bases from V and 5 from J, leaving 8 bases between them.

DNA for the CDR3: TGTGCCAGCAGCCCCGGGGCCTCCTACGAGCAGTACTTC. It specifies CASSPGASYEQYF. The rearrangement joins TRBV5-6 to TRBJ2-7; D tentatively fits TRBD1 or TRBD2 (5 bases each). The CDR3 covers 13 residues. V was cut by 4 bases and J by 0 bases, with 8 bases left in between. CDR1 and CDR2 (germline): SGHDT, YYEEEE.

This clonotype was counted once. The J gene is TRBJ2-7, the V gene TRBV13; TRBD1 aligns across 7 bases. The V segment lost 5 bases and the J segment 0 bases; nucleotides outside the gene matches: 10. The CDR3 has 16 amino acids. Germline CDR1 is PRHDT and CDR2 is FYEKMQ (reference sequence). The CDR3 coding sequence is TGTGCCAGCAGCCGAAGGGGGCAGGGGAGCTCCTACGAGCAGTACTTC. Translation gives CASSRRGQGSSYEQYF. Variable domain in full (rest from reference TRBV13 and TRBJ2-7): AAGVIQSPRHLIKEKRETATLKCYPIPRHDTVYWYQQGPGQDPQFLISFYEKMQSDKGSIPDRFSAQQFSDYHSELNMSSLELGDSALYFCASSRRGQGSSYEQYFGPGTRLTVT.